These T cell receptor beta chains were read from a single sample in a study of T cells in localized non-small cell lung cancer. This table comes from immunoSEQ multiplex PCR, and its TCRdb copy is limited to in-frame clones, with some not included. The sample carries roughly 27,000 clones, around 93% recorded once. Sequenced here: peripheral blood, sampled before any cancer treatment. The receptors derive from a female donor over 55 with stage I lung adenocarcinoma. Each CDR3 is given with its conserved first and last residue. D genes are given only for firm matches. For some rows the clone size is stated as once, few or many, or as a class when expanded; others skip it.

j_call d_call v_call clone_size cdr3_aa cdr3_nt
TRBJ1-4 TRBD1 TRBV27 - CASGDRGEKLFF TGTGCCAGCGGGGACAGGGGGGAAAAACTGTTTTTT
TRBJ2-7 - TRBV2 once CASSWTDSYEQYF TGTGCCAGCAGTTGGACCGACTCCTACGAGCAGTACTTC
TRBJ1-2 - TRBV14 - CASSHSGGGYTF TGTGCCAGCAGCCACTCTGGGGGTGGCTACACCTTC
TRBJ2-7 TRBD1 TRBV29-1 - CSGLTPTGLSYEQYF TGCAGCGGTTTAACTCCGACAGGGCTATCCTACGAGCAGTACTTC
TRBJ2-3 TRBD2 TRBV4-2 - CASSQAPSGGADTQYF TGTGCCAGCAGCCAAGCCCCTAGCGGGGGGGCCGATACGCAGTATTTT
TRBJ1-3 TRBD1 TRBV10-3 - CATGGGRSSGNTIYF TGTGCCACAGGAGGGGGCCGAAGCTCTGGAAACACCATATATTTT
TRBJ2-5 TRBD1 TRBV19 - CASTSSGTVETQYF TGTGCCAGTACCTCATCCGGGACAGTGGAGACCCAGTACTTC
TRBJ1-1 - TRBV18 - CASLADVAAEAFF TGTGCCAGCCTTGCAGACGTAGCTGCTGAAGCTTTCTTT
TRBJ1-2 - TRBV19 - CASMPQDTKNFYGYTF TGTGCCAGTATGCCGCAGGACACAAAAAATTTTTATGGCTACACCTTC
TRBJ2-7 - TRBV23-1 - CASSQPLKIIYEQYF TGCGCCAGCAGTCAACCACTTAAGATAATATACGAGCAGTACTTC
TRBJ2-1 TRBD2 TRBV2 large CASSGLAVVNEQFF TGTGCCAGCAGTGGACTAGCGGTGGTAAATGAGCAGTTCTTC
TRBJ1-3 - TRBV18 - CASSPRRDTGNTIYF TGTGCCAGCTCACCTCGCCGGGACACTGGAAACACCATATATTTT
TRBJ1-3 - TRBV10-3 - CAISDRIENTIYF TGTGCCATCAGTGACCGGATAGAGAACACCATATATTTT
TRBJ2-1 TRBD2 TRBV15 - CATSRGLAAYNEQFF TGTGCCACCAGCAGGGGACTAGCAGCCTACAATGAGCAGTTCTTC
TRBJ1-1 - TRBV2 - CASSLRSRGTEAFF TGTGCCAGCAGTCTGCGGTCACGGGGTACTGAAGCTTTCTTT